Following are 10 T cell receptor beta chains from one sample sequenced in a study of identical twins (TCRdb year 2016). Library construction relied on 5' RACE. For sequencing, an Illumina HiSeq 2000 was employed. TCRdb reprocessing: public reads trimmed at Q25 with fastp, clones called with MiXCR, in-frame beta chains kept. Rows with a matching CDR3 protein are joined into one entry that keeps the most common DNA and genes. The sample contains 430,000 or so distinct CDR3 sequences, less than 25% of them found a single time. Clones ranked in the top ten supply 2.5% to 3.5% of the sample. In addition, the sample was reused for a study of T cells expressing NK-cell markers.

Sequenced sample: CD4+ T cells sorted from blood. The source is a woman under 30 in good health.

The sample holds a few counts of this clonotype. The V call is TRBV12-3 or TRBV12-4, the J call TRBJ2-3, with a possible D match to TRBD2 (6 bases). Trimming stripped 8 bases from V and 6 bases from J, with 18 bases between. The CDR3 contains 14 residues. In nucleotides, the CDR3 is TGTGCCAGCGGCCTGGAGGGGACGAAGGATACGCAGTATTTT. This translates into CASGLEGTKDTQYF.

The sample holds many counts of this clonotype. V and J are TRBV15 and TRBJ1-1, with D uncertain. V was shortened by 0 bases and J by 3 bases, with 8 bases between the two germline ends. CDR1 and CDR2 from the germline V gene are LNHNV and YYDKDF (reference sequence). The CDR3 has 14 residues. The CDR3 coding sequence is TGTGCCACCAGCAGAGATCTAGGCGACACTGAAGCTTTCTTT. Encoded protein: CATSRDLGDTEAFF.

This clonotype appeared a few times. The CDR3 DNA reads TGCAGCGTTGCAGGGCTCAATCAGCCCCAGCATTTT. Encoded protein: CSVAGLNQPQHF. The V and J genes are TRBV29-1 and TRBJ1-5; weak D call: TRBD1 (5 bases). Germline V gives CDR1 SQVTM, CDR2 ANQGSEA. V dropped 4 bases and J dropped 3 bases, with 7 bases sitting between them. The CDR3 is made up of 12 amino acids.

The J gene is TRBJ2-1, the V gene TRBV5-4, with 10 positions matching TRBD2. Per germline, CDR1 SGHNT and CDR2 YYREEE (reference sequence). V lost 0 bases, J lost 3 bases, and 9 bases stayed unmatched. The CDR3 sequence is 18 residues long. The CDR3 bases are TGTGCCAGCAGCTTGGCCAGGGGTCCTAGCGGGGGCTACAATGAGCAGTTCTTC. It encodes CASSLARGPSGGYNEQFF.

This clonotype was counted between two and nine times. The rearrangement links TRBV7-9 to TRBJ1-2; 10 bases map to TRBD1. CDR1 SEHNR and CDR2 FQNEAQ come from the germline V gene (reference sequence). The CDR3 consists of 16 residues. V dropped 0 bases and J dropped 6; count of bases not matched to a gene: 7. Written as DNA, the CDR3 is TGTGCCAGCAGCTTAGCAGGCACGACAGGGGGCGATGGCTACACCTTC. Translating it yields CASSLAGTTGGDGYTF.

This clonotype was seen repeatedly, ten times or more. The genes are TRBV29-1 and TRBJ2-7, with TRBD1 as a possible D gene (6 bases). This CDR3 contains 14 residues. V was cut by 7 bases and J by 0 bases, with 16 bases left in between. The germline V gene encodes CDR1 SQVTM and CDR2 ANQGSEA. This CDR3 reads CSAVGQGSSYEQYF. The CDR3 coding sequence is TGCAGCGCCGTAGGGCAGGGGAGCTCCTACGAGCAGTACTTC.

The chain is built from TRBV18 and TRBJ2-7; 10 nucleotides line up with TRBD2. CDR3 length equals 16 residues. Germline assignment: CDR1 KGHSH and CDR2 LQKENI. Trimming took 5 bases from V and 4 from J; bases not matched to a gene: 11. The DNA for the CDR3 is TGTGCCAGCTCATCGTTCTCTAGCGGGAGAAGTTACGAGCAGTACTTC. Encoded protein: CASSSFSSGRSYEQYF.

This clonotype has just a few counts. V usage is TRBV5-1 and J usage is TRBJ2-5, with D possibly being TRBD1 (6 bases). V shed 4 bases and J shed 4 bases, with 17 bases lying between them. The germline V gene has CDR1 SGHRS and CDR2 YFSETQ. This CDR3 has 15 residues. The CDR3 region is CASSPGSQTGETQYF. Written as DNA, the CDR3 is TGCGCCAGCAGCCCTGGCTCTCAGACAGGAGAGACCCAGTACTTC. The whole variable domain, remainder taken from reference TRBV5-1 and TRBJ2-5, is KAGVTQTPRYLIKTRGQQVTLSCSPISGHRSVSWYQQTPGQGLQFLFEYFSETQRNKGNFPGRFSGRQFSNSRSEMNVSTLELGDSALYLCASSPGSQTGETQYFGPGTRLLVL.

This clonotype has more than one count but fewer than ten. V usage is TRBV3-1 and J usage is TRBJ2-7, with TRBD1 matching over 8 bases. CDR1 and CDR2 (germline): LGHDT, YNNKEL (reference sequence). Germline trimming cut 3 bases from V and 2 bases from J; bases unmatched to any gene: 9. The length of the CDR3 is 16 residues. The CDR3 DNA sequence: TGTGCCAGCAGCCAGGCCTGGACAGGGCAAACCTACGAGCAGTACTTC. Translated, it gives CASSQAWTGQTYEQYF.

This chain joins TRBV7-2 and TRBJ2-3; D call uncertain. Germline values: CDR1 SGHTA, CDR2 FQGNSA. The CDR3 length is 12 residues. V lost 3 bases and J 3 bases, leaving 4 bases between the germline ends. CDR3 bases: TGTGCCAGCAGCTTTTTTACAGATACGCAGTATTTT. It translates to CASSFFTDTQYF.